The next 24 T cell receptor beta chains were all read from a single sample in a study of cytomegalovirus exposure and HLA in healthy donors. It was with 60 Vbeta and 13 Jbeta primers that the PCR ran. TCRdb's table, derived via immunoSEQ multiplex PCR, lists solely in-frame clones and lacks some. The repertoire has 90,000 to 100,000 clones, under 80% of them found once; the top ten carry 2% to 2.5%. Sequences were obtained from PBMCs. The receptors shown here come from a man aged 40-49 years in good health and CMV-seronegative.

This clone was found a few times. The V and J genes are TRBV4-1 and TRBJ2-2, with 10 nucleotides matching TRBD2. This CDR3 is built from 16 residues. After removal of 0 bases from V and 3 bases from J, the junction contained 1 base not matched to a gene. Germline CDR1 is MGHRA and CDR2 is YSYEKL. This CDR3 reads CASSQELAGYTGELFF. The CDR3 DNA is TGCGCCAGCAGCCAAGAACTAGCGGGGTACACCGGGGAGCTGTTTTTT.

The chain carries TRBV7-2 and TRBJ2-7, with 12 bases identical to TRBD2. CDR3 length: 13 amino acids. Losses at the gene ends were 8 bases for V and 2 bases for J; bases not matched to a gene: 1. The germline V gene has CDR1 SGHTA and CDR2 FQGNSA. CDR3 DNA sequence: TGTGCCAGCGGACTAGCGGGGACCTACGAGCAGTACTTC. Translating gives CASGLAGTYEQYF.

For this clone: At one end the junction does not follow the germline gene, possibly because of a read error. The chain recombines TRBV19 with TRBJ2-5; possibly TRBD1 for D (5 bases). The germline V gene has CDR1 LNHDA and CDR2 SQIVND (reference sequence). This CDR3 region has 11 residues. The CDR3, as DNA: TGTGCCAGTAGTATGGGGCACTTTTCAAACTTC. It codes for CASSMGHFSNF.

This clone was picked up one time. The rearrangement joins TRBV15 to TRBJ2-1; 7 bases match TRBD2. The CDR3 has 17 residues. J was trimmed by 8 bases and V by 0 bases; bases with no gene match: 13. From germline, CDR1 is LNHNV and CDR2 YYDKDF (reference sequence). The CDR3 region is CATSRDIGGGRFDEQFF. The CDR3 DNA sequence: TGTGCCACCAGCAGAGATATTGGGGGAGGGCGATTTGATGAGCAGTTCTTC. The variable domain in full, completed from reference TRBV15 and TRBJ2-1, reads DAMVIQNPRYQVTQFGKPVTLSCSQTLNHNVMYWYQQKSSQAPKLLFHYYDKDFNNEADTPDNFQSRRPNTSFCFLDIRSPGLGDTAMYLCATSRDIGGGRFDEQFFGPGTRLTVL.

This clone was detected a few times. The chain links TRBV30 to TRBJ1-2, with D possibly being TRBD1 (6 bases). The CDR3 has 15 amino acids. V lost 3 bases to trimming and J lost 4 bases, with 18 bases between them. The germline V gene encodes CDR1 GTSNPN and CDR2 SVGIG (reference sequence). The CDR3 protein is CAWRGGTGNSYGYTF. The CDR3, as DNA: TGTGCCTGGAGGGGTGGTACAGGGAACTCCTATGGCTACACCTTC.

V and J are TRBV6-1 and TRBJ2-7; a weak D match, TRBD2 (5 bases). Germline-derived CDR1 and CDR2 are MNHNS and SASEGT. V gave up 7 bases and J gave up 3 bases, with 13 bases separating them. The CDR3 runs to 13 residues. The CDR3 region has the DNA TGTGCCAGCACCCCCGGCGGGCGCTACGAGCAGTACTTC. This translates into CASTPGGRYEQYF.

In this sample, this clone turned up once. The rearrangement links TRBV7-3 to TRBJ2-2, with D tentatively TRBD1 (6 bases). The CDR3 sequence is 16 residues long. CDR1 and CDR2 from the germline V gene are SGHTA and FQGTGA. The V and J ends lost 5 bases and 3 bases respectively, with 16 bases between them. The CDR3 protein is CASSTRPGDDTGELFF. The DNA for the CDR3 is TGTGCCAGCAGCACAAGACCAGGGGATGACACCGGGGAGCTGTTTTTT.

The chain couples TRBV6-6 to TRBJ2-2; unclear D gene. CDR1 is MNHNY, CDR2 SVGAGI, per germline (reference sequence). V shed 2 bases and J shed 1 base, with 8 bases lying between them. CDR3 length: 15 amino acids. The DNA for the CDR3 is TGTGCCAGCAGTTACCCGGGTCAGAACACCGGGGAGCTGTTTTTT. Translation gives CASSYPGQNTGELFF.

The chain recombines TRBV6-5 with TRBJ1-2; 8 positions agree with TRBD1. The CDR3 runs to 14 residues. The V gene's germline CDR1 is MNHEY and CDR2 SVGAGI. V trimming: 6 bases; J trimming: 5 bases; junction bases outside the gene matches: 8. This CDR3 reads CASRKAGGGYGYTF. CDR3 DNA: TGTGCCAGCAGGAAAGCAGGGGGCGGGTATGGCTACACCTTC.

The chain is built from TRBV4-2 and TRBJ2-5; tentative D call: TRBD2 (6 bases). The V end lost 3 bases, the J end lost 4 bases, and 12 bases lay between the germline ends. The CDR3 runs 14 residues. From germline, CDR1 is LGHNA and CDR2 YNFKEQ. CDR3 bases: TGTGCCAGCAGCCAGGTACTAGCTGGAGAGACCCAGTACTTC. Protein sequence: CASSQVLAGETQYF.

This chain uses TRBV11-3 with TRBJ2-7; TRBD2 is a possible D gene (8 bases). The CDR3 has 14 amino acids. CDR1 is SGHNT, CDR2 YENEEA, per germline. V was shortened by 5 bases and J by 5 bases, with 16 bases between the two germline ends. This CDR3 reads CASSIGRGHDEQYF. Here the CDR3 DNA reads TGTGCCAGCAGCATCGGGAGGGGGCACGACGAGCAGTACTTC.

This chain uses TRBV4-3 with TRBJ2-3, with 7 bases fitting TRBD2. Germline CDR1 is LGHNA and CDR2 is YSLEER. With V trimmed by 0 bases and J by 0 bases, 6 bases remained unmatched. The CDR3 length is 17 residues. Here the CDR3 DNA reads TGCGCCAGCAGCCAAGATTGGGCGGGGGTGAGCACAGATACGCAGTATTTT. Translated: CASSQDWAGVSTDTQYF.

The rearrangement uses TRBV27 and TRBJ2-3; TRBD1 is a possible D gene (7 bases). The CDR3 length is 14 residues. Trimming stripped 7 bases from V and 4 bases from J, with 15 bases between. Germline V gives CDR1 MNHEY, CDR2 SMNVEV (reference sequence). The CDR3 DNA is TGTGCCAGCATAGGAGGGGGCCATCCAGATACGCAGTATTTT. Translating gives CASIGGGHPDTQYF.

The V and J genes are TRBV28 and TRBJ2-1, with 8 positions matching TRBD2. The V gene's germline CDR1 is MDHEN and CDR2 SYDVKM. CDR3 length: 12 amino acids. The trim removed 6 bases at V and 7 bases at J, leaving 2 bases unmatched. CDR3 amino acids: CASSRGGNEQFF. CDR3 in DNA: TGTGCCAGCAGCCGGGGGGGGAATGAGCAGTTCTTC.

The chain recombines TRBV19 with TRBJ2-1; 7 bases align to TRBD2. From germline, CDR1 is LNHDA and CDR2 SQIVND (reference sequence). The CDR3 has 15 amino acids. With 8 bases clipped from V and 4 bases from J, the junction kept 11 bases outside the gene matches. CDR3 in amino acids: CASERQSSGYNEQFF. In DNA, the CDR3 is TGTGCCAGTGAAAGGCAATCTAGCGGTTACAATGAGCAGTTCTTC.

The V call is TRBV6-5, the J call TRBJ1-5; D ambiguous. The length of the CDR3 is 13 residues. Germline V CDR1 and CDR2: MNHEY, SVGAGI. The V and J ends lost 5 bases and 2 bases respectively, with 7 bases between them. CDR3 DNA sequence: TGTGCCAGCAGTAGGAGGGGCAATCAGCCCCAGCATTTT. It codes for CASSRRGNQPQHF.

This clone was recorded only once. The junction and the germline gene differ at one end; a read error may be behind it. The V and J genes are TRBV6-5 and TRBJ2-3; the D gene is possibly TRBD2 (5 bases). Germline CDR1 MNHEY, CDR2 SVGAGI. This CDR3 is built from 14 residues. The CDR3 spells CAGSYGGSTDTQYF. CDR3 bases: TGTGCCGGCAGTTACGGCGGGAGCACAGATACGCAGTATTTT.

The rearrangement links TRBV28 to TRBJ1-2; D call uncertain. V shed 7 bases and J shed 3 bases, with 15 bases lying between them. There are 14 residues in the CDR3. Per the germline V gene, CDR1 is MDHEN and CDR2 is SYDVKM. CDR3 coding DNA: TGTGCCAGCACTCTTGGCGGGAAGTACTATGGCTACACCTTC. Its protein is CASTLGGKYYGYTF.

The chain carries TRBV19 and TRBJ2-2, with 11 bases identical to TRBD2. V lost 7 bases and J lost 7; bases outside the gene matches: 8. The V gene's germline CDR1 is LNHDA and CDR2 SQIVND (reference sequence). There are 15 residues in the CDR3. The CDR3 loop is CASTTSGSGGGELFF. The CDR3 DNA reads as TGTGCCAGTACCACTAGCGGGAGTGGTGGCGGGGAGCTGTTTTTT. Based on the CDR3 plus reference TRBV19 and TRBJ2-2, the full variable domain is DGGITQSPKYLFRKEGQNVTLSCEQNLNHDAMYWYRQDPGQGLRLIYYSQIVNDFQKGDIAEGYSVSREKKESFPLTVTSAQKNPTAFYLCASTTSGSGGGELFFGEGSRLTVL.

The CDR3, as DNA: TGTGCCTGGAGTGATCCAGGGGTGGGCTCACCCCTCCACTTT. Protein: CAWSDPGVGSPLHF. The chain joins TRBV30 to TRBJ1-6; D may be TRBD1 (6 bases). Germline values: CDR1 GTSNPN, CDR2 SVGIG (reference sequence). The CDR3 totals 14 residues. The V and J ends lost 1 base and 10 bases respectively, with 14 bases between them. The entire variable domain, with the rest obtained from reference TRBV30 and TRBJ1-6, is as follows: SQTIHQWPATLVQPVGSPLSLECTVEGTSNPNLYWYRQAAGRGLQLLFYSVGIGQISSEVPQNLSASRPQDRQFILSSKKLLLSDSGFYLCAWSDPGVGSPLHFGNGTRLTVT.

The rearrangement uses TRBV9 and TRBJ2-7, with D possibly matching TRBD1 (6 bases). Trimming cost V 0 bases and J 2 bases, with 12 bases left between them. The CDR3 sequence is 15 residues long. Germline V gene lookup returns CDR1 SGDLS and CDR2 YYNGEE. DNA for the CDR3: TGTGCCAGCAGCGTAGGCAGGGGCGTCGCCTACGAGCAGTACTTC. Encoded protein: CASSVGRGVAYEQYF.

V usage is TRBV28 and J usage is TRBJ2-2; D is unresolved. V dropped 10 bases and J dropped 6 bases, with 12 bases sitting between them. The CDR3 runs to 12 residues. Germline values: CDR1 MDHEN, CDR2 SYDVKM. CDR3 in DNA: TGTGCCATAAGACCCCAGGCCGGGGAGCTGTTTTTT. Its translation is CAIRPQAGELFF.

The gene calls are TRBV4-1 and TRBJ1-5; 7 nucleotides line up with TRBD1. Germline V gene sequence: CDR1 MGHRA, CDR2 YSYEKL. The V and J ends lost 4 bases and 0 bases, in that order; junction bases with no gene match: 3. The CDR3 extends over 15 amino acids. The CDR3 region has the DNA TGCGCCAGCAGCCGGGGACAGACTAGCAATCAGCCCCAGCATTTT. It is translated as CASSRGQTSNQPQHF.

The DNA for the CDR3 is TGTGCCGGACGGACTAGCGGGAACAATGAGCAGTTCTTC. Its protein product is CAGRTSGNNEQFF. This chain uses TRBV5-4 with TRBJ2-1; 12 bases are a match to TRBD2. The germline V gene has CDR1 SGHNT and CDR2 YYREEE (reference sequence). J lost 5 bases, V lost 10 bases, and 4 bases had no gene match. The CDR3 contains 13 residues.